These 5 T cell receptor beta chains were sequenced from one sample in a study of molecular identifiers for immune sequencing clone quantification. TCRdb independently ran MiXCR on the PCR reads; one entry per CDR3 protein. Seen here are about 630,000 distinct CDR3 sequences, around 25% observed once, and the top ten hold 0.78%. The sequencing input was naive CD8+ T cells from blood, with Jurkat cell RNA spiked in. Subset here: FACS-sorted CD8+CD4-CCR7+CD45RA+ naive T cells. The origin of the receptors is a human donor in good health. Some libraries in this study had Jurkat cell RNA spiked in.

This clonotype appeared many times. Sequence at one end of the junction differs from germline and may be a read error. The chain couples TRBV20-1 to TRBJ2-3; perhaps TRBD1 as D (6 bases). CDR3 length: 18 amino acids. Germline lookup yields CDR1 DFQATT and CDR2 SNEGSKA (reference sequence). The CDR3, as DNA: TGCAGGGCTACACTAACCCTTGGGGGCAGGTCAAGTACAGATACGCAGTATTTT. This encodes CRATLTLGGRSSTDTQYF.

V gene TRBV20-1 combines with J gene TRBJ2-5, with D hard to call. Deletions cut 0 bases from V and 1 base from J, with 12 bases between. This CDR3 region has 15 residues. Germline V gene data show CDR1 as DFQATT and CDR2 as SNEGSKA (reference sequence). As DNA, the CDR3 is TGCAGTGCTAGAGATCACTTGGCGATCCAAGAGACCCAGTACTTC. Encoded protein: CSARDHLAIQETQYF.

Concerning this clonotype itself: Given a much more abundant clone one base away, this may be a read error. V and J are TRBV29-1 and TRBJ2-1, with D perhaps matching TRBD1 (5 bases). CDR3 length equals 14 residues. CDR1 SQVTM and CDR2 ANQGSEA come from the germline V gene. This CDR3 reads CSVEAGITYSEQFF. CDR3 in DNA: TGCAGCGTTGAGGCAGGGATCACCTACAGTGAGCAGTTCTTC.

This clonotype has just a few counts. This chain connects TRBV2 to TRBJ2-3, with TRBD2 identical over 12 bases. CDR3 size: 20 residues. CDR1 and CDR2 from the germline V gene are SNHLY and FYNNEI. J gave up 2 bases and V 5 bases, and 17 bases lay outside the gene matches. CDR3 residues: CASSPPWLAGGVRDTDTQYF. DNA of the CDR3: TGTGCCAGCAGTCCCCCCTGGCTAGCGGGAGGGGTGAGGGACACAGATACGCAGTATTTT. Together with reference TRBV2 and TRBJ2-3, the CDR3 gives the full variable domain: EPEVTQTPSHQVTQMGQEVILRCVPISNHLYFYWYRQILGQKVEFLVSFYNNEISEKSEIFDDQFSVERPDGSNFTLKIRSTKLEDSAMYFCASSPPWLAGGVRDTDTQYFGPGTRLTVL.

This clonotype was counted many times. The CDR3 protein is CASSSTGFTQYF. In DNA, the CDR3 is TGTGCCAGCAGCTCGACAGGGTTTACGCAGTATTTT. The chain recombines TRBV28 with TRBJ2-3; 7 bases map to TRBD1. Trimming cost V 6 bases and J 8 bases; bases outside gene matches: 5. CDR3 length: 12 residues. Germline CDR1 is MDHEN and CDR2 is SYDVKM.